Given below is one T cell receptor beta chain in context. Its antigen remains unknown. The entry originates in a study of T-cell reconstitution after alpha-beta-depleted transplantation in children. Preparation of the TCRbeta library used unique molecular identifiers. TCRdb ran MiXCR on the PCR reads and lists one entry per CDR3 protein. The table lists about 130,000 distinct CDR3 sequences, 8% to 10% of them singletons. From germline, CDR1 is DFQATT and CDR2 SNEGSKA (reference sequence). The CDR3 length is 13 residues. Trimming removed 0 bases at V and 5 bases at J, with 10 bases between. Whole-study results and caveats: After transplant, at about two months, alpha-beta T cells were reportedly derived from several hundred expanded graft clones.

The sequence derives from a girl under three years old who had a stem cell transplant for combined immunodeficiency, so the T cells may come from the graft donor. Here the sequenced sample was PBMCs, mostly from graft donor cells, taken 180 days after TCRalphabeta/CD19-depleted stem cell transplant. The chain recombines TRBV20-1 with TRBJ1-1, with TRBD1 as a possible D gene (5 bases). The CDR3 nucleotides read TGCAGTGCTAGAGAACCTGGGGGTACTGAAGCTTTCTTT. This sequence encodes CSAREPGGTEAFF.